Sample share makes the clone carrying this T cell receptor beta chain medium-sized (0.01 to 0.1%). Antigen unknown. The data derive from a study of metastatic and nonmetastatic thyroid tumors. Broader study findings: Reports indicated that malignant thyroid tumors showed significantly higher TCR beta diversity than benign nodules did, in blood and tumor.

Not a single patient had been given any form of treatment at any point before undergoing thyroid surgery. CDR3 length equals 15 residues. Trimming left V 3 bases short and J 4 bases short, with 18 bases between. CDR1 GTSNPN and CDR2 SVGIG come from the germline V gene (reference sequence). TCRdb called clones again from the PCR reads with MiXCR. This table has tens of thousands of clones, around 24% appearing once. This TCR was sampled from a female donor with papillary thyroid cancer or a benign thyroid nodule (not recorded which). Some clones in this sample may be carry-over from other donors' samples. This chain uses TRBV30 with TRBJ1-2; a weak D match, TRBD1 (6 bases). What was sequenced was blood. This CDR3 is CAWSAQTGTGYGYTF. The CDR3 DNA reads TGTGCCTGGAGCGCCCAAACAGGGACTGGCTATGGCTACACCTTC.